This T cell receptor (beta chain) was sequenced for a study of shared T cell receptors in the human thymus. The length of the CDR3 is 20 residues. J was trimmed by 1 base and V by 3 bases; bases with no gene match: 15. CDR1 is MNHNS, CDR2 SASEGT, per germline. Produced via immunoSEQ multiplex PCR; TCRdb's table is partial and in-frame only. The sample has hundreds of thousands of clones; around 87% are singletons. The sample was also reused in another study, on human thymus T cells.

The receptor's source is a boy younger than two with a congenital heart defect. The source material was thymocytes. The rearrangement joins TRBV6-1 to TRBJ2-7, with TRBD2 matching over 13 bases. The DNA of the CDR3 is TGTGCCAGCAGTGACCATAAACTAGCGGGAGGGCCTGGCCCATCCTACGAGCAGTACTTC. This sequence encodes CASSDHKLAGGPGPSYEQYF.